The table lists the clone carrying this T cell receptor beta chain with many counts. Stated time point: longitudinal time-point 1 (baseline). A single record per CDR3 protein comes from TCRdb applying MiXCR to the 5' RACE reads. The sample has over 55,000 distinct CDR3 sequences, around a tenth seen once. The data were taken from a study of neurological immune-mediated disorders. Sequenced input: PBMCs. This clonotype originated in a male donor with HTLV-1-associated myelopathy (HAM/TSP).

The CDR3 reads CASKGWGAQHEQFF. The CDR3 DNA is TGTGCCAGCAAGGGATGGGGGGCCCAACATGAGCAGTTCTTC. This chain joins TRBV7-2 and TRBJ2-1; possibly TRBD1 or TRBD2 for D (6 bases each). Trimming left V 7 bases short and J 8 bases short, with 18 bases between. This CDR3 contains 14 residues. Looked up from germline, CDR1 is SGHTA and CDR2 is FQGNSA.